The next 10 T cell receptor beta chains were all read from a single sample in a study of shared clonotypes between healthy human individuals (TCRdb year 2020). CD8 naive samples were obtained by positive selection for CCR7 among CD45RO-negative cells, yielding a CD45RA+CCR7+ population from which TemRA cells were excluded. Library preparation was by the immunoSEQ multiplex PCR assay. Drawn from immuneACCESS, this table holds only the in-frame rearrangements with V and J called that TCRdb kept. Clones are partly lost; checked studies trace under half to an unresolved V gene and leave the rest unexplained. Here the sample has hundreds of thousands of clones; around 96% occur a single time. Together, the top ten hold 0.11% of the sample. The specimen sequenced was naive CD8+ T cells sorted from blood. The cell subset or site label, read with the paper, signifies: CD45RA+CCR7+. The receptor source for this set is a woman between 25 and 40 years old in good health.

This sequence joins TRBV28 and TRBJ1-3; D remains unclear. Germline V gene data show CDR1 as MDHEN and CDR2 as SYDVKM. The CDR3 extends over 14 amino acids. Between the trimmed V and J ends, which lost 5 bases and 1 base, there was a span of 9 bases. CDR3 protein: CASSRSGSGNTIYF. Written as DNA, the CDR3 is TGTGCCAGCAGTAGGTCGGGATCTGGAAACACCATATATTTT.

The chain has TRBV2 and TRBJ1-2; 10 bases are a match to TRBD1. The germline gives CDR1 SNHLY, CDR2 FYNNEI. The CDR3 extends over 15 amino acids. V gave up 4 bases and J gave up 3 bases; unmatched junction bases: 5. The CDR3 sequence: CASSVSGTGDYGYTF. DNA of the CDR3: TGTGCCAGCAGTGTGTCCGGGACAGGGGACTATGGCTACACCTTC. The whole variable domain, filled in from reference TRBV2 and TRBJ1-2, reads EPEVTQTPSHQVTQMGQEVILRCVPISNHLYFYWYRQILGQKVEFLVSFYNNEISEKSEIFDDQFSVERPDGSNFTLKIRSTKLEDSAMYFCASSVSGTGDYGYTFGSGTRLTVV.

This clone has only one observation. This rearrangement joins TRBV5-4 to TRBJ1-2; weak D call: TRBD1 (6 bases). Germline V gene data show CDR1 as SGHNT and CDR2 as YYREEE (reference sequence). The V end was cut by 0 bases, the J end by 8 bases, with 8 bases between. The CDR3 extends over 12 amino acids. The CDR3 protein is CASSLDRVGYTF. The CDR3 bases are TGTGCCAGCAGCTTGGACAGGGTGGGCTACACCTTC.

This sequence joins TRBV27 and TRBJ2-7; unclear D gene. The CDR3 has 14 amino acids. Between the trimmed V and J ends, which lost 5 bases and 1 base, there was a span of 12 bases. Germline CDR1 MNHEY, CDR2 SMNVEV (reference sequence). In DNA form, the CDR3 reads TGTGCCAGCAGTCGAATGGATGGGTCCTACGAGCAGTACTTC. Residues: CASSRMDGSYEQYF.

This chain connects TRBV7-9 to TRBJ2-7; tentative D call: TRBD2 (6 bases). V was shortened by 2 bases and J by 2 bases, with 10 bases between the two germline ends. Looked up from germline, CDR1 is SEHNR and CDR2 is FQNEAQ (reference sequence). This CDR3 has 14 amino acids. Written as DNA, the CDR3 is TGTGCCAGCAGCTTATCAGGGAGGACCTACGAGCAGTACTTC. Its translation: CASSLSGRTYEQYF.

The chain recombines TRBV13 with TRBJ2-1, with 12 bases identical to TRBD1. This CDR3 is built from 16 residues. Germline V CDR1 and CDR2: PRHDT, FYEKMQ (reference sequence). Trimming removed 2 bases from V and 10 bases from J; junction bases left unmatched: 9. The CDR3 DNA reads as TGTGCCAGCAGCTTACGGGACAGGGGGCTGTTAGGGGAGCAGTTCTTC. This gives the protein CASSLRDRGLLGEQFF.

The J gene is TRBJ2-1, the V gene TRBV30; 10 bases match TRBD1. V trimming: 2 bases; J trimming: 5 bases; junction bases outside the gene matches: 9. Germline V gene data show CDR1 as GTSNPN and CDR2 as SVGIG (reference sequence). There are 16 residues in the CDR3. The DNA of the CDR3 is TGTGCCTGGAGTCAGCCGGGGACAGGGGTAAACAATGAGCAGTTCTTC. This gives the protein CAWSQPGTGVNNEQFF.

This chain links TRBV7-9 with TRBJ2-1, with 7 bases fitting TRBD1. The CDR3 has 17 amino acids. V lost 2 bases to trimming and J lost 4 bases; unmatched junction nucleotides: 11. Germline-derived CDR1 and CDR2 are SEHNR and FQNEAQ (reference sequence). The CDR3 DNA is TGTGCCAGCAGCTTAACGGGCACCGGGACAGCTTACAATGAGCAGTTCTTC. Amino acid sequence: CASSLTGTGTAYNEQFF.

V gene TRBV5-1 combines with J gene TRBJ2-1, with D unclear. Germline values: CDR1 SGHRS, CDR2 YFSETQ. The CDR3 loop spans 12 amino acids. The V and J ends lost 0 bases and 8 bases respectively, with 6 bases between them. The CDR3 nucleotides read TGCGCCAGCAGCTTGGATGGGGATGAGCAGTTCTTC. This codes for CASSLDGDEQFF.

This CDR3 is CASIADRVTEAFF. CDR3 sequence (DNA): TGTGCCAGCATTGCAGACAGGGTTACTGAAGCTTTCTTT. This sequence joins TRBV2 and TRBJ1-1, with TRBD1 identical over 7 bases. With V trimmed by 7 bases and J by 5 bases, 7 bases remained unmatched. The CDR3 sequence is 13 residues long. Germline values: CDR1 SNHLY, CDR2 FYNNEI.